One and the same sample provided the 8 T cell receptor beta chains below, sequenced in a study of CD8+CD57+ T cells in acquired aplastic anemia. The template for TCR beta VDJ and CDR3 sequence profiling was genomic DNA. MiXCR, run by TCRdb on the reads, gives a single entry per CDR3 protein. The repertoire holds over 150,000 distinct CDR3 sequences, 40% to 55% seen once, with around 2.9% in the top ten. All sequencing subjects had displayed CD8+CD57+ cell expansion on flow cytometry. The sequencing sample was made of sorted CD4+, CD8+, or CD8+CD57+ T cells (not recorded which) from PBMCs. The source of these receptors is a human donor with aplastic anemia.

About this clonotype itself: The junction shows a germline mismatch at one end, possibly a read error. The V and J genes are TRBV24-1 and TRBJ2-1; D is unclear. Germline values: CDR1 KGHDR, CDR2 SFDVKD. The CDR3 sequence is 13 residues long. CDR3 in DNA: TGTGCCACCAATGATCGCGACTTTTATGAGCAGTTCTTC. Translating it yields CATNDRDFYEQFF.

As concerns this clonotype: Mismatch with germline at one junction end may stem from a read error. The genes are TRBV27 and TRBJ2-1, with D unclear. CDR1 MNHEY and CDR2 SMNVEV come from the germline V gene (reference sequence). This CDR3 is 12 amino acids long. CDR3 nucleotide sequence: TGTGCCAGCAGTTTACAGACCAATCAGCAGTTCTTC. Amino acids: CASSLQTNQQFF.

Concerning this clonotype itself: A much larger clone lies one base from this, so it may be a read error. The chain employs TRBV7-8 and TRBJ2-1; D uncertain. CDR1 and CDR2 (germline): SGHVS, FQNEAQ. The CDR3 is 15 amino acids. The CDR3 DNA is TGTGCCAGCAGCCAAGAACAGACCGGTGGCAATGAGCAGGTCTTC. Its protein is CASSQEQTGGNEQVF.

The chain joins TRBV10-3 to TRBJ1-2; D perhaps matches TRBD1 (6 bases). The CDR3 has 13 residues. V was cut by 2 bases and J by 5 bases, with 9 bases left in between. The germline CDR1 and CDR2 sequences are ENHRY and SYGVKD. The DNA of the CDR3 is TGTGCCATCAGTGAGAGGGGGGGGTATGGCTACACCTTC. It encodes CAISERGGYGYTF.

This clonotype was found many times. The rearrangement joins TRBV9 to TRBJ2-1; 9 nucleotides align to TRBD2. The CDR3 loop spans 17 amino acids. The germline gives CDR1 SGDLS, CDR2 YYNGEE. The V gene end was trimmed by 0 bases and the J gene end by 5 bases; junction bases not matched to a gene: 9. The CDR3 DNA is TGTGCCAGCAGCGTAGCTATCATGACTAGCGGTGACAATGAGCAGTTCTTC. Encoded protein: CASSVAIMTSGDNEQFF.

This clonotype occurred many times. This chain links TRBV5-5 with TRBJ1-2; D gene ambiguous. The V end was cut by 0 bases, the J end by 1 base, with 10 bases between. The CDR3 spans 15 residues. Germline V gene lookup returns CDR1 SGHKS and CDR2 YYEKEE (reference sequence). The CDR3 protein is CASSLGSGHNYGYTF. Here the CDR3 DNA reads TGTGCCAGCAGCTTGGGGTCCGGTCATAACTATGGCTACACCTTC.

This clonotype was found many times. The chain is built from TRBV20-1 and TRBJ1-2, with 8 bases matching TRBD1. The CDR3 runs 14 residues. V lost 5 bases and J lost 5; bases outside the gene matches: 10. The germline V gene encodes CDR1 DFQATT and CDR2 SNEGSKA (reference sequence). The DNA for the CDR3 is TGCAGTGCTTTGATGACAGGGGAAGGGTATGGCTACACCTTC. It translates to CSALMTGEGYGYTF.

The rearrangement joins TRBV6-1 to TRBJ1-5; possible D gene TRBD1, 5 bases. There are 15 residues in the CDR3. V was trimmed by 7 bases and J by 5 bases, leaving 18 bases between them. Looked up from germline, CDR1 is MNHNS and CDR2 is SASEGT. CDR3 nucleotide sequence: TGTGCCAGCATGTCAAGGGGCGGGAAGGATCAGCCCCAGCATTTT. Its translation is CASMSRGGKDQPQHF.